Listed here are 32 T cell receptor beta chains from one sample, sequenced in a study of CD8+CD57+ T cells in acquired aplastic anemia. TCR beta VDJ and CDR3 profiling used genomic DNA as template. TCRdb re-called the reads through MiXCR, storing one row per CDR3 protein. Here the sample spans a few hundred thousand distinct CDR3 sequences, about two thirds being singletons. What was sequenced was sorted CD4+, CD8+, or CD8+CD57+ T cells (not recorded which) from PBMCs. Receptors originate from a human donor in good health, serving as a control.

The V and J genes are TRBV11-1 and TRBJ2-4; D is perhaps TRBD2 (6 bases). V was trimmed by 6 bases and J by 6 bases, leaving 18 bases between them. There are 15 residues in the CDR3. CDR1 SGHAT and CDR2 FQDESV come from the germline V gene (reference sequence). As DNA, the CDR3 is TGTGCCAGCAGTCAAGCTGGGGGGTTCAGAAACATTCAGTACTTC. Translation gives CASSQAGGFRNIQYF.

As concerns this clonotype: A much larger clone lies one base from this, so it may be a read error. The chain recombines TRBV4-3 with TRBJ1-1; the D gene is possibly TRBD1 (6 bases). The CDR3 length is 15 residues. Germline CDR1 and CDR2: LGHNA and YSLEER. CDR3 nucleotides: TGCGCCAACAGCCAAGATGCCAGGGGGAACACTGAAGCTTTCTTT. This encodes CANSQDARGNTEAFF.

J is TRBJ2-2 and V is TRBV9, with D hard to call. Germline V CDR1 and CDR2: SGDLS, YYNGEE. The CDR3 totals 15 residues. Trimming shortened V by 5 bases and J by 4 bases, and 15 bases separated the two germline ends. The CDR3 bases are TGTGCCAGCAGGCACCGAGTCTGCGCCACCGGGGAGCTGTTTTTT. This codes for CASRHRVCATGELFF.

This chain uses TRBV20-1 with TRBJ1-2, with 8 nucleotides matching TRBD1. V lost 5 bases, J lost 10 bases, and 9 bases stayed unmatched. Germline CDR1 is DFQATT and CDR2 is SNEGSKA (reference sequence). This CDR3 is 12 amino acids long. The CDR3 DNA follows: TGCAGTGCTCAAACAGGGGGAAGCTCCTACACCTTC. Its translation: CSAQTGGSSYTF.

The chain joins TRBV7-2 to TRBJ2-7; 7 positions agree with TRBD1. V lost 7 bases to trimming and J lost 6 bases; unmatched junction nucleotides: 12. The CDR3 loop spans 14 amino acids. Germline lookup yields CDR1 SGHTA and CDR2 FQGNSA. This CDR3 reads CASISRDSTAEQYF. CDR3 DNA: TGTGCCAGCATCTCCCGGGACAGCACCGCCGAGCAGTACTTC.

The V and J genes are TRBV10-3 and TRBJ2-7; 9 nucleotides line up with TRBD2. The J call may be in error: the DNA end matches TRBJ2-5 better. In germline, CDR1 is ENHRY, CDR2 SYGVKD. The CDR3 is 15 amino acids. This CDR3 reads CAISGGRAGGETQYF. The CDR3 DNA is TGTGCCATCAGTGGGGGACGAGCGGGGGGTGAGACCCAGTACTTC.

This chain uses TRBV5-8 with TRBJ2-5; tentatively, D is TRBD1 or TRBD2 (5 bases each). CDR3 length: 15 residues. V was cut by 4 bases and J by 0 bases, with 13 bases left in between. From germline, CDR1 is SGHTS and CDR2 YDEGEE. Here the CDR3 DNA reads TGTGCCAGCAGCCCGGTGGGACGGTACCAAGAGACCCAGTACTTC. The encoded protein is CASSPVGRYQETQYF.

J is TRBJ2-7 and V is TRBV2, with 8 bases identical to TRBD1. J was trimmed by 0 bases and V by 10 bases; bases with no gene match: 5. Per germline, CDR1 SNHLY and CDR2 FYNNEI. The CDR3 contains 13 residues. The CDR3 DNA follows: TGTGCCATCGGACAGGGAAGCTCCTACGAGCAGTACTTC. Translating it yields CAIGQGSSYEQYF.

The chain uses TRBV20-1 and TRBJ2-4; either TRBD1 or TRBD2 may fit D (6 bases each). This CDR3 has 17 amino acids. V was clipped by 3 bases and J by 0 bases, with 18 bases between them. In germline, CDR1 is DFQATT, CDR2 SNEGSKA (reference sequence). The CDR3 nucleotides are TGCAGTGCTAGCCTGAGAGGGGGGATGATAGCCAAAAACATTCAGTACTTC. Residues: CSASLRGGMIAKNIQYF.

V and J are TRBV2 and TRBJ1-2; TRBD1 might be the D (6 bases). Germline CDR1 reads SNHLY; CDR2 reads FYNNEI. The CDR3 extends over 13 amino acids. V was shortened by 7 bases and J by 5 bases, with 14 bases between the two germline ends. CDR3: CASKRSGTYGYTF. CDR3 nucleotides: TGTGCCAGCAAACGATCCGGGACATATGGCTACACCTTC.

In its sample, this clonotype was seen many times. The chain uses TRBV29-1 and TRBJ2-7, with 8 bases matching TRBD1. In germline, CDR1 is SQVTM, CDR2 ANQGSEA. There are 14 residues in the CDR3. V lost 3 bases, J lost 7 bases, and 11 bases stayed unmatched. The CDR3 spells CSVDPTGDGMEQYF. CDR3 bases: TGCAGCGTTGATCCGACAGGGGACGGGATGGAGCAGTACTTC.

The rearrangement joins TRBV5-1 to TRBJ2-7; TRBD2 is a possible D gene (5 bases). The germline gives CDR1 SGHRS, CDR2 YFSETQ. The CDR3 loop spans 15 amino acids. V was cut by 2 bases and J by 5 bases, with 17 bases left in between. The CDR3 protein is CASSLGPGAGHEQYF. The CDR3 DNA reads TGCGCCAGCAGCTTAGGACCTGGCGCGGGCCACGAGCAGTACTTC.

This clonotype was observed at least ten times. The rearrangement links TRBV12-3 or TRBV12-4 to TRBJ1-3, with D maybe TRBD1 (5 bases). The length of the CDR3 is 15 residues. V was trimmed by 5 bases and J by 0 bases, leaving 11 bases between them. The CDR3 sequence: CASSPRQTSGNTIYF. CDR3 coding DNA: TGTGCCAGCAGTCCCCGACAGACCTCTGGAAACACCATATATTTT.

The J gene is TRBJ2-7, the V gene TRBV12-5; 8 bases fit TRBD2. The V gene end was trimmed by 7 bases and the J gene end by 3 bases; junction bases not matched to a gene: 11. This CDR3 is built from 15 residues. In germline, CDR1 is LGHNT, CDR2 FRNRAP. The CDR3 nucleotides read TGTGCTAGTGCCACATCTAGCGGGCTAAACTACGAGCAGTACTTC. This codes for CASATSSGLNYEQYF.

A few counts support this clonotype. V and J are TRBV19 and TRBJ2-7; TRBD1 is a possible D gene (6 bases). The ends were cut back, 4 bases at V and 2 bases at J, with 9 bases in the middle. Germline V gives CDR1 LNHDA, CDR2 SQIVND (reference sequence). This CDR3 comprises 13 residues. The CDR3 DNA reads TGTGCCAGTAGTAGACGGGACACCTACGAGCAGTACTTC. Translating gives CASSRRDTYEQYF.

CDR3 sequence: CASSSSPGRTMNTEAFF. The CDR3 nucleotides read TGTGCCAGCAGCTCCTCCCCGGGACGGACAATGAACACTGAAGCTTTCTTT. This chain links TRBV7-3 with TRBJ1-1; TRBD1 might be the D (5 bases). Germline loops: CDR1 SGHTA, CDR2 FQGTGA. The CDR3 is made up of 17 amino acids. Trimming stripped 4 bases from V and 0 bases from J, with 18 bases between.

In this sample, this clonotype turned up many times. The rearrangement links TRBV12-3 or TRBV12-4 to TRBJ1-4; 8 bases agree with TRBD1. The CDR3 consists of 15 residues. Trimming removed 6 bases from V and 6 bases from J; junction bases left unmatched: 9. CDR3 coding DNA: TGTGCCAGCAGGAGACGGACAGGGAGGGATGAAAAACTGTTTTTT. Translating gives CASRRRTGRDEKLFF.

About this clonotype: It is unclear where the CDR3 begins or ends on the DNA, so no DNA is shown, and the CDR3 is as TCRdb lists it. J is TRBJ2-6 and V is TRBV2; TRBD1, as called in the table, went unchecked against the DNA. The germline CDR1 and CDR2 sequences are SNHLY and FYNNEI. Inclusive of both ends, the CDR3 amounts to 22 amino acids. CDR3: CASGPGQNTDTQYFGPGTRLTF.

DNA for the CDR3: TGCAGTGCTAGGCGGGACACCGGGGAGCTGTTTTTT. Protein: CSARRDTGELFF. The V gene is TRBV20-1, the J gene TRBJ2-2; D might be TRBD2 (5 bases). This CDR3 is built from 12 residues. Germline V gene lookup returns CDR1 DFQATT and CDR2 SNEGSKA (reference sequence). The V end was cut by 3 bases, the J end by 3 bases, with 5 bases between.

This clonotype was counted between two and nine times. The chain employs TRBV4-1 and TRBJ1-2; 9 bases agree with TRBD1. The CDR3 has 13 amino acids. Germline V lookup: CDR1 MGHRA, CDR2 YSYEKL. J gave up 7 bases and V 6 bases, and 6 bases lay outside the gene matches. The CDR3 region has the DNA TGCGCCAGCAGGCGGACAGGGGCTGGTGGCTACACCTTC. This sequence encodes CASRRTGAGGYTF.

Concerning this clonotype itself: The junction departs from the called germline gene at one end, perhaps through a read error. V gene TRBV5-5 combines with J gene TRBJ1-2, with D unclear. Looked up from germline, CDR1 is SGHKS and CDR2 is YYEKEE (reference sequence). This CDR3 has 14 amino acids. CDR3 DNA: TGTGCCACCAGCTTAGATTTAGGAAACTCTGGCTACACCTTC. Translation: CATSLDLGNSGYTF.

This clonotype was seen just once. Germline is not matched at one junction end, which may reflect a read error. The chain is built from TRBV20-1 and TRBJ1-1; D call uncertain. The CDR3 extends over 12 amino acids. Per the germline V gene, CDR1 is DFQATT and CDR2 is SNEGSKA (reference sequence). The CDR3 sequence is CSARRTNTEAFF. The CDR3 coding sequence is TGCAGCGCTAGAAGAACGAACACTGAAGCTTTCTTT.

The chain recombines TRBV9 with TRBJ2-5; TRBD1 agrees at 10 bases. V lost 3 bases to trimming and J lost 7 bases; unmatched junction nucleotides: 3. Germline V lookup: CDR1 SGDLS, CDR2 YYNGEE. The CDR3 extends over 13 amino acids. CDR3 in DNA: TGTGCCAGCAGCGAGGGACAGGGGCGGACCCAGTACTTC. Protein product: CASSEGQGRTQYF. Full variable domain (outside the CDR3, taken from reference TRBV9 and TRBJ2-5): DSGVTQTPKHLITATGQRVTLRCSPRSGDLSVYWYQQSLDQGLQFLIQYYNGEERAKGNILERFSAQQFPDLHSELNLSSLELGDSALYFCASSEGQGRTQYFGPGTRLLVL.

Comment on this clonotype: One end of the junction fails to match germline, which may point to a read error. This chain links TRBV7-2 with TRBJ2-3; 7 bases map to TRBD2. Germline V gives CDR1 SGHTA, CDR2 FQGNSA. The CDR3 covers 16 residues. The CDR3 DNA reads TGTGCCAGCAGCTCCCAGGGAGGGGATAAGCCCCAGCATCAGTACTTT. Translating it yields CASSSQGGDKPQHQYF.

CDR3 protein: CASSLSTGIEQYF. CDR3 sequence (DNA): TGCGCCAGCAGTCTCTCGACAGGGATCGAGCAGTACTTC. The chain joins TRBV10-2 to TRBJ2-7, with 7 bases identical to TRBD1. With 5 bases clipped from V and 6 bases from J, the junction kept 7 bases outside the gene matches. The germline V gene has CDR1 WSHSY and CDR2 SAAADI. The CDR3 runs 13 residues.

The chain links TRBV20-1 to TRBJ2-3, with 9 nucleotides matching TRBD2. CDR1 is DFQATT and CDR2 is SNEGSKA in the germline V gene (reference sequence). This CDR3 is 16 amino acids long. V dropped 3 bases and J dropped 1; count of bases not matched to a gene: 8. The DNA of the CDR3 is TGCAGTGCTAGGATGAGTAGCGGGGGCCGCACAGATACGCAGTATTTT. Translating gives CSARMSSGGRTDTQYF.

The chain couples TRBV12-3 or TRBV12-4 to TRBJ2-3; D might be TRBD2 (6 bases). Trimming pared 5 bases from V and 8 bases from J, leaving 11 bases between. CDR3 size: 12 residues. This CDR3 reads CASSALGGTQYF. The CDR3 coding sequence is TGTGCCAGCAGTGCCCTGGGGGGTACGCAGTATTTT.

V usage is TRBV6-1 and J usage is TRBJ2-3; maybe TRBD2 (6 bases). Germline V lookup: CDR1 MNHNS, CDR2 SASEGT. The CDR3 length is 14 residues. V lost 6 bases to trimming and J lost 11 bases, with 21 bases between them. This CDR3 is CASRESGVTYEQYF. CDR3 coding DNA: TGTGCCAGCAGAGAATCGGGGGTCACCTACGAGCAGTATTTT.

V usage is TRBV7-2 and J usage is TRBJ1-4, with a tentative D call TRBD1 (5 bases). The V gene's germline CDR1 is SGHTA and CDR2 FQGNSA. V lost 2 bases to trimming and J lost 8 bases, with 12 bases between them. This CDR3 has 14 amino acids. In DNA form, the CDR3 reads TGTGCCAGCAGCTTACAGGGTTTCAGCGAAAAACTGTTTTTT. This translates into CASSLQGFSEKLFF.

This clonotype was counted a single time. Since no conserved phenylalanine or tryptophan closes the CDR3, a read error is the likely cause. Because the CDR3's place on the DNA is in doubt, the DNA is left out and the CDR3 is given as listed by TCRdb. The V gene is TRBV2, the J gene TRBJ1-5. CDR1 and CDR2 from the germline V gene are SNHLY and FYNNEI. The CDR3 extends over 15 residues, inclusive of both ends. CDR3 in amino acids: CASSEERGGELFFGE.

This clonotype was observed at least ten times. The V and J genes are TRBV5-1 and TRBJ1-6, with D unresolved. The V end was cut by 3 bases, the J end by 6 bases, with 16 bases between. The CDR3 totals 16 residues. The germline V gene encodes CDR1 SGHRS and CDR2 YFSETQ. CDR3 sequence: CASSSSSPEPNSPLHF. DNA of the CDR3: TGCGCCAGCAGCTCGTCGTCACCCGAACCTAATTCACCCCTCCACTTT. Supplemented by reference TRBV5-1 and TRBJ1-6, the full variable domain reads KAGVTQTPRYLIKTRGQQVTLSCSPISGHRSVSWYQQTPGQGLQFLFEYFSETQRNKGNFPGRFSGRQFSNSRSEMNVSTLELGDSALYLCASSSSSPEPNSPLHFGNGTRLTVT.

Of note for this clonotype: The junction and the germline gene differ at one end; a read error may be behind it. The V gene is TRBV2, the J gene TRBJ2-7; D is unresolved. This CDR3 spans 13 amino acids. The V gene's germline CDR1 is SNHLY and CDR2 FYNNEI. Here the CDR3 DNA reads TGTGCCAGCAGTGACCGGGCGACCTACAAGCAGTACTTC. Encoded protein: CASSDRATYKQYF.